The 18 T cell receptor beta chains presented below share a single source sample, sequenced in a study of T cells after posttransplantation cyclophosphamide. Assay used: immunoSEQ multiplex PCR; TCRdb lists only in-frame clones, some missing. Listed here are tens of thousands of clones without any singletons, the top ten holding roughly 6.6%. Sample: PBMCs. The receptors were sampled from a woman aged 60-70 years in good health, CMV-negative, and a related stem cell transplant donor.

This clone appeared many times. The chain couples TRBV6-6 to TRBJ1-3; maybe TRBD1 (5 bases). The V end lost 2 bases, the J end lost 0 bases, and 11 bases lay between the germline ends. The V gene's germline CDR1 is MNHNY and CDR2 SVGAGI (reference sequence). This CDR3 comprises 16 residues. The CDR3 loop is CASSYGAFNSGNTIYF. CDR3 nucleotides: TGTGCCAGCAGTTACGGGGCGTTCAACTCTGGAAACACCATATATTTT.

In its sample, this clone was seen many times. The V call is TRBV27, the J call TRBJ1-2, with TRBD1 matching over 8 bases. The CDR3 spans 15 residues. Germline loops: CDR1 MNHEY, CDR2 SMNVEV (reference sequence). V lost 4 bases, J lost 4 bases, and 8 bases stayed unmatched. In nucleotides, the CDR3 is TGTGCCAGCAGTTCGGACAGGGCAGGCTCCTATGGCTACACCTTC. Its translation: CASSSDRAGSYGYTF.

This clone was detected many times. V is TRBV2 and J is TRBJ2-3; TRBD1 might be the D (6 bases). From germline, CDR1 is SNHLY and CDR2 FYNNEI. The CDR3 runs to 13 residues. V lost 4 bases to trimming and J lost 9 bases, with 14 bases between them. CDR3 residues: CASSGGRVQTQYF. The CDR3 DNA reads TGTGCCAGCAGTGGGGGGCGGGTTCAAACGCAGTATTTT.

This clone has ten or more counts. The chain uses TRBV4-2 and TRBJ1-1; 7 nucleotides align to TRBD1. Trimming took 0 bases from V and 1 from J; bases not matched to a gene: 2. This CDR3 has 15 amino acids. Germline V gives CDR1 LGHNA, CDR2 YNFKEQ. Here the CDR3 DNA reads TGTGCCAGCAGCCAAGAGCCAGGGGGGAACACTGAAGCTTTCTTT. It translates to CASSQEPGGNTEAFF.

This clone was seen many times. V gene TRBV9 combines with J gene TRBJ2-1; 8 bases are a match to TRBD1. This CDR3 contains 15 residues. V gave up 3 bases and J gave up 5 bases; unmatched junction bases: 7. The germline V gene has CDR1 SGDLS and CDR2 YYNGEE. The CDR3 loop is CASSDPGQANNEQFF. Written as DNA, the CDR3 is TGTGCCAGCAGCGACCCGGGACAGGCAAACAATGAGCAGTTCTTC.

This clone was seen many times. This chain uses TRBV11-2 with TRBJ2-3, with 10 bases matching TRBD2. Germline assignment: CDR1 SGHAT and CDR2 FQNNGV. The CDR3 has 17 amino acids. Trimming removed 6 bases from V and 0 bases from J; junction bases left unmatched: 9. The CDR3 spells CASRRTSGDSSTDTQYF. For the CDR3, the DNA is TGTGCCAGCAGACGCACTAGCGGGGATTCTAGCACAGATACGCAGTATTTT.

This clone was recorded many times. The rearrangement joins TRBV14 to TRBJ2-1; 8 bases are a match to TRBD2. Germline CDR1 is SGHDN and CDR2 is FVKESK. V gave up 1 base and J gave up 3 bases; unmatched junction bases: 5. The CDR3 consists of 16 residues. CDR3 region: CASSQATGLGYNEQFF. The CDR3 DNA reads TGTGCCAGCAGCCAAGCTACGGGACTAGGCTACAATGAGCAGTTCTTC.

In its sample, this clone was seen many times. The rearrangement joins TRBV4-3 to TRBJ2-2, with D possibly being TRBD1 (5 bases). The V and J ends lost 4 bases and 4 bases respectively, with 13 bases between them. The V gene's germline CDR1 is LGHNA and CDR2 YSLEER. The CDR3 has 15 residues. The chain's CDR3 is CASSRGSTGTGELFF. The CDR3 DNA follows: TGCGCCAGCAGCCGGGGCTCGACGGGCACCGGGGAGCTGTTTTTT.

This clone was detected ten times or more. The chain links TRBV19 to TRBJ1-5; D gene unclear. V lost 3 bases, J lost 2 bases, and 11 bases lay in between. Germline CDR1 reads LNHDA; CDR2 reads SQIVND (reference sequence). The length of the CDR3 is 15 residues. Here the CDR3 reads CASSITVSGNQPQHF. The CDR3 DNA reads as TGTGCCAGTAGTATCACTGTTTCGGGCAATCAGCCCCAGCATTTT.

This clone was observed many times. The CDR3 bases are TGTGCCAGCAGCGGACAGGGTGGAGACTATGGCTACACCTTC. Translated, it gives CASSGQGGDYGYTF. V gene TRBV5-6 combines with J gene TRBJ1-2; 8 bases are shared with TRBD1. J was trimmed by 3 bases and V by 4 bases; bases with no gene match: 5. CDR1 is SGHDT, CDR2 YYEEEE, per germline. CDR3 size: 14 residues.

This clone was found many times. The V gene is TRBV5-1, the J gene TRBJ1-3; D is ambiguous. This CDR3 spans 14 amino acids. V was trimmed by 4 bases and J by 0 bases, leaving 8 bases between them. From germline, CDR1 is SGHRS and CDR2 YFSETQ. The DNA for the CDR3 is TGCGCCAGCAGCCAAGAGTTCTCTGGAAACACCATATATTTT. This codes for CASSQEFSGNTIYF.

This clone was seen ten or more times. The V gene is TRBV7-6, the J gene TRBJ2-7, with D maybe TRBD2 (5 bases). CDR1 and CDR2 from the germline V gene are SGHVS and FNYEAQ. CDR3 size: 15 residues. V dropped 5 bases and J dropped 2 bases, with 16 bases sitting between them. The CDR3 DNA is TGTGCCAGCAGCCGTCTAGCTCAACCTACCTACGAGCAGTACTTC. This translates into CASSRLAQPTYEQYF. Full variable domain (rest looked up from reference TRBV7-6 and TRBJ2-7): GAGVSQSPRYKVTKRGQDVALRCDPISGHVSLYWYRQALGQGPEFLTYFNYEAQQDKSGLPNDRFSAERPEGSISTLTIQRTEQRDSAMYRCASSRLAQPTYEQYFGPGTRLTVT.

This clone was recorded many times. The CDR3 DNA reads as TGTGCCAGCAGCGTAGATACGCGCTCCGAAGCTTTCTTT. It translates to CASSVDTRSEAFF. The chain couples TRBV9 to TRBJ1-1, with D unresolved. This CDR3 has 13 residues. Germline lookup yields CDR1 SGDLS and CDR2 YYNGEE. V shed 0 bases and J shed 8 bases, with 11 bases lying between them.

Many counts were recorded for this clone. Here the CDR3 reads CASSRGGNSYEQYF. The CDR3 nucleotides are TGTGCCAGCAGCCGGGGGGGCAACTCCTACGAGCAGTACTTC. The chain joins TRBV11-2 to TRBJ2-7; 8 nucleotides align to TRBD2. V trimming: 5 bases; J trimming: 0 bases; junction bases outside the gene matches: 3. The CDR3 totals 14 residues. Looked up from germline, CDR1 is SGHAT and CDR2 is FQNNGV.

V usage is TRBV7-2 and J usage is TRBJ2-3; TRBD2 matches 15 bases. The V and J ends lost 5 bases and 0 bases, in that order; junction bases with no gene match: 6. From germline, CDR1 is SGHTA and CDR2 FQGNSA. This CDR3 comprises 18 residues. CDR3 residues: CASSRTSGGVPSTDTQYF. The CDR3 coding sequence is TGTGCCAGCAGCCGGACTAGCGGGGGGGTACCTAGCACAGATACGCAGTATTTT.

V gene TRBV7-3 combines with J gene TRBJ2-1; 7 bases fit TRBD2. The V and J ends lost 3 bases and 12 bases, in that order; junction bases with no gene match: 5. Germline values: CDR1 SGHTA, CDR2 FQGTGA. The CDR3 spans 12 residues. The CDR3 protein is CASSFGGSGQFF. The DNA for the CDR3 is TGTGCCAGCAGCTTCGGGGGGTCAGGGCAGTTCTTC.

Details on this clone: The same CDR3 is also encoded by other DNA sequences in this sample. The chain couples TRBV6-4 to TRBJ2-3; D not resolved. V was trimmed by 4 bases and J by 4 bases, leaving 12 bases between them. The CDR3 runs 14 residues. Germline lookup yields CDR1 MRHNA and CDR2 SNTAGT. CDR3 sequence (DNA): TGTGCCAGCAGTGTTGAAGAGAGCTCAGATACGCAGTATTTT. Protein sequence: CASSVEESSDTQYF.

Ten or more counts support this clone. CDR3 DNA sequence: TGTGCCAGCAGCCAAGGTGACAGGCGGCAGTACTTC. Translated, it gives CASSQGDRRQYF. The chain is built from TRBV14 and TRBJ2-5; D is perhaps TRBD1 (6 bases). Between the trimmed V and J ends, which lost 1 base and 11 bases, there was a span of 11 bases. The CDR3 spans 12 residues. In germline, CDR1 is SGHDN, CDR2 FVKESK.